What follows are 15 T cell receptor beta chains derived from one specimen sequenced in a study of cytomegalovirus exposure and HLA in healthy donors. In the PCR, 60 Vbeta and 13 Jbeta primers were used. The repertoire was sequenced with immunoSEQ multiplex PCR; TCRdb's copy has only in-frame clones and lacks some. The sample contains around 140,000 clones, around nine tenths of which appear only once. The material sequenced was PBMCs. The receptor set was obtained from a woman aged 25 to 39 in good health and CMV-seronegative.

The J gene is TRBJ1-2, the V gene TRBV30; 8 bases are shared with TRBD1. CDR1 is GTSNPN and CDR2 is SVGIG in the germline V gene (reference sequence). V lost 5 bases, J lost 8 bases, and 4 bases stayed unmatched. This CDR3 comprises 11 residues. CDR3 DNA: TGTGCCTGGGGGGCAGGGGGCGGCTACACCTTC. This codes for CAWGAGGGYTF.

The rearrangement joins TRBV5-5 to TRBJ1-1; D remains ambiguous. CDR3 length: 14 residues. V gave up 1 base and J gave up 4 bases, with 11 bases separating them. Germline values: CDR1 SGHKS, CDR2 YYEKEE (reference sequence). CDR3 bases: TGTGCCAGCAGCTTGACAGTCCTGAGCACTGAAGCTTTCTTT. Protein: CASSLTVLSTEAFF.

The genes are TRBV27 and TRBJ1-5; a weak D match, TRBD1 (5 bases). The CDR3 sequence is 15 residues long. From germline, CDR1 is MNHEY and CDR2 SMNVEV (reference sequence). V lost 3 bases and J lost 2, with 11 bases in between. The CDR3 loop is CASSLGGGGNQPQHF. The CDR3 DNA sequence: TGTGCCAGCAGTTTGGGGGGGGGTGGCAATCAGCCCCAGCATTTT.

The chain is built from TRBV9 and TRBJ2-5; the match to TRBD2 covers 8 bases. Trimming at V came to 0 bases and at J to 3 bases, leaving 7 bases not matched to a gene. CDR3 length equals 16 residues. Germline CDR1 and CDR2: SGDLS and YYNGEE. The CDR3 nucleotides read TGTGCCAGCAGCGTAGACGGCGGGAGGATGGAAGAGACCCAGTACTTC. Its translation is CASSVDGGRMEETQYF.

CDR3 loop: CASSDMVSQTYNEQFF. The CDR3 coding sequence is TGTGCCAGCAGTGACATGGTTTCACAGACCTACAATGAGCAGTTCTTC. The rearrangement joins TRBV6-1 to TRBJ2-1; the D is unclear. The CDR3 spans 16 residues. Germline values: CDR1 MNHNS, CDR2 SASEGT. Trimming took 3 bases from V and 2 from J, leaving 14 bases between them.

The chain employs TRBV6-5 and TRBJ2-5; TRBD2 matches 9 bases. Per the germline V gene, CDR1 is MNHEY and CDR2 is SVGAGI. There are 15 residues in the CDR3. V lost 8 bases and J lost 5; bases outside the gene matches: 12. The CDR3 coding sequence is TGTGCCAGCGGGGCGGGGGGGCCTATCGTCGAGACCCAGTACTTC. It translates to CASGAGGPIVETQYF.

This clone was seen a single time. J is TRBJ1-4 and V is TRBV18, with 7 positions matching TRBD1. Germline lookup yields CDR1 KGHSH and CDR2 LQKENI. CDR3 length: 14 amino acids. V trimming: 0 bases; J trimming: 7 bases; junction bases outside the gene matches: 2. In DNA form, the CDR3 reads TGTGCCAGCTCACCACCGGGACAGAGTGAAAAACTGTTTTTT. It yields the protein CASSPPGQSEKLFF.

This clone was seen a single time. This chain connects TRBV5-6 to TRBJ2-3, with 7 bases aligning to TRBD2. V shed 5 bases and J 0 bases; nucleotides not matched to a gene: 3. The CDR3 has 14 residues. Germline loops: CDR1 SGHDT, CDR2 YYEEEE. CDR3 DNA sequence: TGTGCCAGCAGTCGAGCGGGAAGCACAGATACGCAGTATTTT. It is translated as CASSRAGSTDTQYF.

A note on this clone: This sample also contains other DNA sequences that code for the same CDR3. The chain has TRBV30 and TRBJ1-2; 7 nucleotides align to TRBD1. The ends lost 2 bases at V and 3 bases at J; junction bases unmatched: 6. The CDR3 consists of 14 residues. Germline CDR1 is GTSNPN and CDR2 is SVGIG (reference sequence). CDR3 sequence: CAWSPGTGDYGYTF. The DNA for the CDR3 is TGTGCCTGGAGTCCCGGCACAGGGGACTATGGCTACACCTTC.

The chain carries TRBV29-1 and TRBJ2-1; 8 bases match TRBD2. Germline V gene sequence: CDR1 SQVTM, CDR2 ANQGSEA. The J segment lost 4 bases and the V segment lost 7 bases, leaving 9 bases of the junction unmatched. The CDR3 length is 14 residues. The CDR3 DNA sequence: TGCAGCGCCCGGCCCCAGCGGGGGTACAATGAGCAGTTCTTC. It specifies CSARPQRGYNEQFF.

The rearrangement links TRBV30 to TRBJ1-6; D remains ambiguous. Germline loops: CDR1 GTSNPN, CDR2 SVGIG (reference sequence). With 4 bases removed from V and 3 bases from J, the gap between germline ends came to 10 bases. CDR3 length equals 14 residues. The CDR3 nucleotides read TGTGCCTGGACAGCAGGCAGCTATAATTCACCCCTCCACTTT. It specifies CAWTAGSYNSPLHF.

The V gene is TRBV9, the J gene TRBJ2-5, with 11 bases lining up with TRBD2. CDR3 length equals 17 residues. With V trimmed by 0 bases and J by 1 base, 5 bases remained unmatched. The germline gives CDR1 SGDLS, CDR2 YYNGEE. The CDR3 nucleotides read TGTGCCAGCAGCGTAGGCCCTAGCGGGAGGACCCAAGAGACCCAGTACTTC. It is translated as CASSVGPSGRTQETQYF. Variable domain in full (rest from reference TRBV9 and TRBJ2-5): DSGVTQTPKHLITATGQRVTLRCSPRSGDLSVYWYQQSLDQGLQFLIQYYNGEERAKGNILERFSAQQFPDLHSELNLSSLELGDSALYFCASSVGPSGRTQETQYFGPGTRLLVL.

J is TRBJ2-1 and V is TRBV4-2; maybe TRBD2 (5 bases). Germline V lookup: CDR1 LGHNA, CDR2 YNFKEQ. This CDR3 has 15 amino acids. V gave up 0 bases and J gave up 4 bases, with 10 bases separating them. The CDR3 sequence is CASSQELRGYNEQFF. For the CDR3, the DNA is TGTGCCAGCAGCCAAGAGCTCCGGGGTTACAATGAGCAGTTCTTC.

The chain links TRBV7-9 to TRBJ2-1, with 10 bases lining up with TRBD2. This CDR3 has 19 amino acids. V was pared by 2 bases and J by 0 bases, with 10 bases of the junction left unmatched. Germline V gives CDR1 SEHNR, CDR2 FQNEAQ (reference sequence). The CDR3 sequence is CASSLRGLAGVRSYNEQFF. The CDR3 region has the DNA TGTGCCAGCAGCTTAAGGGGTCTAGCGGGGGTGCGCTCCTACAATGAGCAGTTCTTC.

The rearrangement links TRBV27 to TRBJ1-5; 8 nucleotides align to TRBD1. This CDR3 is built from 15 residues. CDR1 and CDR2 from the germline V gene are MNHEY and SMNVEV (reference sequence). With 5 bases clipped from V and 4 bases from J, the junction kept 7 bases outside the gene matches. The CDR3 coding sequence is TGTGCCAGCAGTCCCCGGACAGGGTCTAATCAGCCCCAGCATTTT. Translation gives CASSPRTGSNQPQHF.